This entry concerns a single T cell receptor (beta chain). This CDR3 region has 14 residues. Trimming took 10 bases from V and 7 from J, leaving 21 bases between them. In germline, CDR1 is KGHDR, CDR2 SFDVKD. The data belong to a study of blood T cell repertoires in COVID-19. Study summary: Samples came from the United States, Italy and Spain, spanning acute and convalescent COVID-19. T cells, B-cell-depleted T cells, or PBMCs supplied cDNA or gDNA.

Authors' methods: Reference gene primers were amplified, and this amplification served to estimate nucleated cell counts. Clones were read by immunoSEQ multiplex PCR, and TCRdb kept only the in-frame ones, dropping some. V and J calls plus clone size are reproduced from that table; the DNA served to infer D and trimming. The data show roughly 170,000 clones, about 88% seen once. The sequence was collected from a man aged 60 to 75 with acute or convalescent COVID-19. Material: peripheral blood. The chain employs TRBV24-1 and TRBJ1-2; possible D gene TRBD1, 5 bases. The CDR3 protein is CATAGEKKGGGYTF. The CDR3 bases are TGTGCCACTGCGGGGGAAAAGAAAGGTGGTGGCTACACCTTC.